This TCR beta chain was retrieved from a study of blood T cell repertoires in COVID-19. Across the study: Samples of COVID-19 (acute and convalescent) were obtained from the United States, Italy and Spain. From T cells, B-cell-depleted T cells, or PBMCs came the material, which was cDNA or gDNA.

The germline V gene has CDR1 SQVTM and CDR2 ANQGSEA. CDR3 length equals 16 residues. Germline trimming cut 6 bases from V and 2 bases from J; bases unmatched to any gene: 13. Original processing notes: Quantification of nucleated cells was approximated via reference gene primer amplification. Generated by immunoSEQ multiplex PCR, the TCRdb table keeps only in-frame clones and is missing some. V, J and clone size derive from that table, while D and trimming were established from the DNA sequence. The sample holds around 140,000 clones; 84% are singletons and the top ten take 1.4%. The source material was peripheral blood. V is TRBV29-1 and J is TRBJ2-5, with 9 bases that match TRBD1. The clonotype was recovered from a man in his sixties with acute or convalescent COVID-19. CDR3 sequence (DNA): TGCAGCGTAGCTACCGGGACAGGGAGGGGTCAAGAGACCCAGTACTTC. This encodes CSVATGTGRGQETQYF.